This T cell receptor beta chain is from a study of identical twins. General observations from the study: The study drew conclusions from cross-sectional statistical analysis, not from following the same donors. Models, which agreed with sharing between unrelated individuals, nonetheless underestimated the out-of-frame TCR alpha sharing seen in monozygotic twins. Shared out-of-frame alpha sequences (those common to twins) showed excess low generation probability.

As concerns this clonotype: Its antigen remains unidentified.

The V gene's germline CDR1 is SNHLY and CDR2 FYNNEI. The CDR3 spans 12 residues. V lost 1 base and J lost 5, with 5 bases in between. Template switching supplied a universal primer site; unique molecular identifiers were carried on the cDNA. A single record per CDR3 protein comes from TCRdb applying MiXCR to the 5' RACE reads. The sample lists 1.5 million to 2 million distinct CDR3 sequences; around 29% were seen once. The rearrangement links TRBV2 to TRBJ1-2; D is unclear. Sequenced material: cord blood. This sequence originates from a newborn girl in good health. The CDR3 DNA reads TGTGCCAGCAGTGAAGAGGAGTATGGCTACACCTTC. Translating it yields CASSEEEYGYTF.